This T cell receptor beta chain appears in the sequencing data of a study of cytomegalovirus exposure and HLA in healthy donors. Study-level findings and limits: Presence/absence comparisons presumed near-even sequencing depth among donors.

The primer mix had 60 Vbeta and 13 Jbeta primers. Some clones are missing from TCRdb's copy, which holds only in-frame ones; the method was immunoSEQ multiplex PCR. The data contain 90,000 to 100,000 clones, roughly 79% of them singletons. The CDR3 spans 12 residues. Trimming left V 3 bases short and J 4 bases short, with 6 bases between. The germline V gene encodes CDR1 MGHRA and CDR2 YSYEKL. As regards this clone: What it binds is unknown.

The sequenced sample was PBMCs. The TCR was taken from a middle-aged woman in good health and CMV-seronegative. The chain is built from TRBV4-1 and TRBJ1-2; D is possibly TRBD1 (5 bases). The CDR3 here is CASSHGGYGYTF. CDR3 in DNA: TGCGCCAGCAGCCACGGGGGCTATGGCTACACCTTC.